The rows below give T cell receptor beta chains drawn from one sample of a study of blood T cell repertoires in COVID-19. Only in-frame clones appear in the TCRdb table, and some are missing; sequencing was by immunoSEQ multiplex PCR. This table has about 150,000 clones, approximately 84% appearing once. The sample consisted of peripheral blood. Source of these receptors: a human donor with acute or convalescent COVID-19. The donor label of this sample is uncertain. Both conserved end residues are part of each CDR3. A D gene is named only where the DNA matches it firmly.

v_gene	d_gene	j_gene	CDR3aa
TRBV5-3	TRBD1	TRBJ1-5	CARSLVTGQGSGQPQHF
TRBV7-3	TRBD2	TRBJ2-3	CASSRLAGRTDTQYF
TRBV2	.	TRBJ1-6	CASSDRVRDSPLHF
TRBV19	TRBD2	TRBJ2-1	CASSTLLAGPSYNEQFF
TRBV7-2	.	TRBJ1-1	CASSPGGSLNTEAFF
TRBV6-1	.	TRBJ1-3	CASSEQGRLGNTIYF
TRBV27	TRBD1	TRBJ1-4	CASRPDRGDRLVDEKLFF
TRBV30	.	TRBJ1-1	CAWSVEVEAFF
TRBV7-2	TRBD2	TRBJ2-5	CASSLETSGPLLAQYF
TRBV6-2/TRBV6-3	.	TRBJ1-4	CASSMMENGKLFF
TRBV19	.	TRBJ2-3	CASSMGLGSTDTQYF
TRBV5-6	.	TRBJ2-2	CASSLGARTGELFF
TRBV5-8	.	TRBJ1-1	CASSFRSAMGAAFF
TRBV9	.	TRBJ2-2	CASNSPGGELFF
TRBV5-4	.	TRBJ2-4	CASSLGGVRAKNIQYF
TRBV28	.	TRBJ1-5	CASSLPGVNQPQHF
TRBV7-9	.	TRBJ1-5	CASSPGHTSNQPQHF
TRBV30	.	TRBJ1-4	CAWSGSGVATNEKLFF
TRBV9	TRBD1	TRBJ2-3	CASSVRQGETDTQYF
TRBV6-5	.	TRBJ2-2	CASSYARTGELFF
TRBV24-1	TRBD2	TRBJ2-1	CATSGFPGLDNEQFF
TRBV7-2	TRBD2	TRBJ2-3	CASSLGLALDTQYF
TRBV10-3	TRBD2	TRBJ2-1	CAIQGGGTREQFF
TRBV5-8	.	TRBJ1-4	CASSYLRGGSEKLFF
TRBV28	.	TRBJ1-5	CASSLTGTQHF
TRBV18	.	TRBJ1-2	CASSPLMGADYGYTF